This T cell receptor beta chain stems from a study of Ad26.COV2.S vaccination and SARS-CoV-2 variants. Germline V gene data show CDR1 as MNHEY and CDR2 as SMNVEV (reference sequence). This CDR3 has 14 residues. V trimming: 6 bases; J trimming: 3 bases; junction bases outside the gene matches: 4. Measured with immunoSEQ multiplex PCR; TCRdb has only the in-frame clones, and not every one. In the table there are a few hundred thousand clones, approximately 92% of which are singletons. Treatment in this sample: approximately 18 received Ad26.COV2.S at low or high dose, single or two shots; five or six received placebo; per-sample allocation not given. Collection of samples fell on day 63 after the first vaccine or placebo injection.

The genes are TRBV27 and TRBJ2-5; 10 nucleotides line up with TRBD2. The TCR comes from a person aged 18-65 years who received the Ad26.COV2.S COVID-19 vaccine or a placebo. This specimen consisted of peripheral blood, obtained in a trial of Ad26.COV2.S vaccine versus placebo. Written as DNA, the CDR3 is TGTGCCAGCAGGCCCGGACTAGCGGAAGAGACCCAGTACTTC. The encoded protein is CASRPGLAEETQYF.